This is a list of T cell receptor beta chains from one sample in a study of metastatic and nonmetastatic thyroid tumors. From the PCR reads, TCRdb re-called clones with MiXCR. This sample has around 19,000 clones, with 29% found just once. Sequencing was carried out using tumor tissue. The receptors shown here come from a male donor with papillary thyroid cancer or a benign thyroid nodule (not recorded which). Some clones in this sample may be carry-over from other donors' samples. Each CDR3 is given with its conserved first and last residue. The D gene is left open where the match is weak. Clone size is given for some rows only: seen once, a few or many times, or a class if the clone is expanded.

J,V,D,size,CDR3,DNA
TRBJ1-5,TRBV5-1,-,-,CASSEQGKTNHPQHF,TGCGCCAGCAGCGAACAGGGTAAGACCAATCATCCCCAGCATTTT
TRBJ2-1,TRBV7-9,TRBD1,-,CASSFGTGMDEQFF,TGTGCCAGCAGCTTTGGGACAGGGATGGATGAGCAGTTCTTC
TRBJ2-6,TRBV6-1,-,few,CASSVRSGANVLTF,TGTGCCAGCAGTGTCCGCTCTGGGGCCAACGTCCTGACTTTC
TRBJ2-3,TRBV11-2,TRBD2,-,CASSPETSGSWDTQYF,TGTGCCAGCAGCCCCGAGACTAGCGGGAGTTGGGATACGCAGTATTTT
TRBJ2-7,TRBV3-1,-,many,CASSREYEQYF,TGTGCCAGCAGCCGAGAGTACGAGCAGTACTTC
TRBJ2-5,TRBV6-9,-,few,CASSYPRLKTQYF,TGTGCCAGCAGTTACCCGCGTTTAAAGACCCAGTACTTC
TRBJ2-2,TRBV7-2,-,-,CASRGVVYTGELFF,TGTGCAAGCAGGGGGGTCGTGTACACCGGGGAGCTGTTTTTT
TRBJ1-1,TRBV6-2/TRBV6-3,TRBD1,-,CASSHHTGQGRTEAFF,TGTGCCAGCAGCCACCATACTGGACAGGGGAGGACTGAAGCTTTCTTT
TRBJ2-1,TRBV11-2,-,-,CASSLDASRIYNEQFF,TGTGCCAGCAGCTTAGATGCTTCGCGTATCTACAATGAGCAGTTCTTC
TRBJ1-5,TRBV6-1,-,few,CASSQGYNQPQHF,TGTGCCAGCAGCCAGGGGTACAATCAGCCCCAGCATTTT
TRBJ2-2,TRBV5-1,TRBD2,-,CASGSGSKGELVF,TGCGCCAGCGGGAGCGGGAGCAAGGGGGAGCTGGTTTTT
TRBJ2-5,TRBV7-6,TRBD2,many,CASSPRTSATRTQYF,TGTGCCAGCAGCCCTCGGACTAGCGCCACCAGGACCCAGTACTTC
TRBJ2-7,TRBV12-3/TRBV12-4,-,-,CASSYDRTYEQYF,TGTGCCAGCAGTTATGACAGGACCTACGAGCAGTACTTC
TRBJ1-2,TRBV29-1,-,many,CSVETINYGYTF,TGCAGCGTTGAAACCATTAATTATGGCTACACCTTC
TRBJ2-3,TRBV5-4,-,many,CASSSLTEGLQYF,TGTGCCAGCAGCTCGCTGACGGAGGGGTTGCAGTATTTT
TRBJ2-1,TRBV20-1,-,few,CSGKVREQFF,TGCAGTGGGAAAGTCCGGGAGCAGTTCTTC
TRBJ1-5,TRBV10-1,-,-,CASSESGDQPQHF,TGCGCCAGCAGTGAATCAGGGGATCAGCCCCAGCATTTT
TRBJ1-2,TRBV10-3,-,few,CAIGNTGYGYTF,TGTGCCATCGGGAATACAGGGTATGGCTACACCTTC
TRBJ2-1,TRBV5-1,-,-,CASSLGQSYNEQFF,TGCGCCAGCAGCTTGGGACAGTCCTACAATGAGCAGTTCTTC
TRBJ2-7,TRBV3-1,-,many,CASSQGQGIYEQYF,TGTGCCAGCAGCCAAGGCCAGGGGATCTACGAGCAGTACTTC
TRBJ2-2,TRBV7-8,-,many,CASSSGRTGELFF,TGTGCCAGCAGCTCCGGACGCACCGGGGAGCTGTTTTTT
TRBJ1-2,TRBV19,-,few,CASSSRPRGGDGYTF,TGTGCCAGTAGTTCCCGACCGAGAGGGGGAGATGGCTACACCTTC
TRBJ2-3,TRBV6-1,TRBD2,few,CASTRGETDTQYF,TGTGCCAGCACCCGGGGGGAGACAGATACGCAGTATTTT
TRBJ2-3,TRBV2,TRBD2,-,CASVRLAGGRDTQYF,TGTGCCAGCGTAAGACTAGCGGGAGGGCGTGATACGCAGTATTTT
TRBJ2-1,TRBV19,-,medium-sized,CASSAQKGPGNEQFF,TGTGCCAGTAGCGCTCAGAAGGGCCCCGGGAATGAGCAGTTCTTC
TRBJ2-3,TRBV7-9,TRBD2,many,CASSSSSGITDTQYF,TGTGCCAGCAGTTCCTCTAGCGGGATCACAGATACGCAGTATTTT
TRBJ1-2,TRBV5-1,-,-,CASSSGPGTAGGYTF,TGCGCCAGCAGCTCTGGCCCGGGGACGGCGGGTGGCTACACCTTC
TRBJ2-1,TRBV27,TRBD2,-,CASSAGLAHEQFF,TGTGCCAGCAGTGCCGGACTAGCCCATGAGCAGTTCTTC
TRBJ1-2,TRBV6-2/TRBV6-3,-,-,CASSCFDYGYTF,TGTGCCAGCAGTTGTTTTGACTATGGCTACACCTTC
TRBJ2-7,TRBV6-1,-,-,CASSKEETYEQYF,TGTGCCAGCAGTAAAGAGGAAACCTACGAGCAGTACTTC
TRBJ1-1,TRBV29-1,-,many,CSVDTPYTEAFF,TGCAGCGTTGACACACCCTACACTGAAGCTTTCTTT
TRBJ2-7,TRBV28,-,-,CASSSRQGGREQYF,TGTGCCAGCAGTTCCAGACAGGGAGGACGCGAGCAGTACTTC
TRBJ1-2,TRBV20-1,-,many,CSAEDGPYGYTF,TGCAGTGCTGAAGACGGGCCGTATGGCTACACCTTC
TRBJ2-1,TRBV20-1,-,many,CSASQLLGGDNEQFF,TGCAGTGCTAGTCAATTGTTGGGTGGGGACAATGAGCAGTTCTTC
TRBJ2-7,TRBV10-2,TRBD1,-,CASSDMGDRGHSYEQYF,TGCGCCAGCAGTGATATGGGGGACAGGGGCCACTCCTACGAGCAGTACTTC
TRBJ2-7,TRBV6-1,TRBD2,few,CASSEIALAGFYEQYF,TGTGCCAGCAGTGAAATCGCACTAGCGGGGTTCTACGAGCAGTACTTC
TRBJ2-5,TRBV6-1,-,medium-sized,CASSFWGRRETQYF,TGTGCCAGCAGCTTTTGGGGGAGGAGGGAGACCCAGTACTTC
TRBJ2-3,TRBV14,-,-,CASSLLRDPTDTQYF,TGTGCCAGCAGCCTACTGCGGGATCCCACAGATACGCAGTATTTT
TRBJ2-2,TRBV6-1,TRBD2,medium-sized,CASNREGHTGELFF,TGTGCCAGCAATCGGGAGGGACACACCGGGGAGCTGTTTTTT
TRBJ1-6,TRBV12-3/TRBV12-4,TRBD1,-,CASSSFRDRNSPLHF,TGTGCCAGCAGTTCCTTCCGGGACAGAAATTCACCCCTCCACTTT
TRBJ2-3,TRBV5-1,TRBD1,-,CATSFRQGLFTDTQYF,TGCGCCACAAGCTTCCGACAGGGGCTTTTCACAGATACGCAGTATTTT
TRBJ2-7,TRBV6-5,-,-,CASSYSSHQVHVLYF,TGTGCCAGCAGTTACTCGAGTCATCAGGTACACGTGCTGTACTTC
TRBJ1-3,TRBV28,-,-,CASSSYSGNTIYF,TGTGCCAGCAGTTCATACTCTGGAAACACCATATATTTT
TRBJ2-1,TRBV6-1,TRBD2,few,CASSEWASGHNDHSF,TGTGCCAGCAGTGAATGGGCTAGCGGACACAATGATCATTCCTTC
TRBJ2-5,TRBV7-9,-,many,CASTKLTGAGTDQETQYF,TGTGCCAGCACCAAACTCACGGGGGCCGGGACAGACCAAGAGACCCAGTACTTC
TRBJ2-7,TRBV10-3,-,-,CAITEVTGRKRRPNEEYF,TGTGCCATCACCGAGGTGACAGGAAGGAAGAGACGACCAAACGAGGAGTACTTC
TRBJ2-7,TRBV7-8,-,-,CASSLNMAGDSYEQYF,TGTGCCAGCAGCCTAAATATGGCAGGGGATTCCTACGAGCAGTACTTC
TRBJ2-3,TRBV20-1,TRBD2,many,CSAAGTSGGSTDTQYF,TGCAGTGCTGCCGGGACTAGCGGGGGAAGCACAGATACGCAGTATTTT
TRBJ2-5,TRBV30,-,-,CAWSVGETQYF,TGTGCCTGGAGTGTCGGAGAGACCCAGTACTTC
TRBJ1-2,TRBV6-1,-,-,CVSSPTGMLLYGYTF,TGTGTCAGCAGTCCAACAGGGATGCTCCTCTATGGCTACACCTTC
TRBJ2-3,TRBV15,-,-,CATSRDTLAGASTDTQYF,TGTGCCACCAGCAGAGATACCCTCGCCGGGGCTAGCACAGATACGCAGTATTTT
TRBJ2-5,TRBV6-9,TRBD2,-,CASSYTSGWSFETHYF,TGTGCCAGCAGTTACACTAGCGGGTGGTCCTTCGAGACCCACTACTTC
TRBJ1-6,TRBV19,-,-,CASRRDRNNSPLHF,TGTGCCAGTAGGAGAGACAGAAATAATTCACCCCTCCACTTT
TRBJ1-1,TRBV18,TRBD1,medium-sized,CASSQGTGGSEAFF,TGTGCCAGCTCACAGGGGACAGGGGGCTCTGAAGCTTTCTTT
TRBJ1-2,TRBV5-4,TRBD1,many,CASSAGQGGYGYTF,TGTGCCAGCAGCGCTGGACAGGGGGGGTATGGCTACACCTTC
TRBJ1-6,TRBV30,-,-,CAHGVGGSPLHF,TGTGCCCATGGAGTGGGAGGGTCACCCCTCCACTTT
TRBJ2-2,TRBV6-5,TRBD2,-,CASSSTSGRAPGELFF,TGTGCCAGCAGTTCCACTAGCGGGAGGGCCCCCGGGGAGCTGTTTTTT
TRBJ2-7,TRBV11-3,TRBD1,many,CASSSSPTGNEQYF,TGTGCCAGCAGCTCCTCCCCGACAGGGAACGAGCAGTACTTC
TRBJ2-7,TRBV4-2,-,few,CASSQEFGYEQYF,TGTGCCAGCAGCCAAGAGTTTGGCTACGAGCAGTACTTC
TRBJ2-3,TRBV12-5,-,many,CASGLGPDTQYF,TGTGCTAGTGGTTTGGGTCCAGATACGCAGTATTTT